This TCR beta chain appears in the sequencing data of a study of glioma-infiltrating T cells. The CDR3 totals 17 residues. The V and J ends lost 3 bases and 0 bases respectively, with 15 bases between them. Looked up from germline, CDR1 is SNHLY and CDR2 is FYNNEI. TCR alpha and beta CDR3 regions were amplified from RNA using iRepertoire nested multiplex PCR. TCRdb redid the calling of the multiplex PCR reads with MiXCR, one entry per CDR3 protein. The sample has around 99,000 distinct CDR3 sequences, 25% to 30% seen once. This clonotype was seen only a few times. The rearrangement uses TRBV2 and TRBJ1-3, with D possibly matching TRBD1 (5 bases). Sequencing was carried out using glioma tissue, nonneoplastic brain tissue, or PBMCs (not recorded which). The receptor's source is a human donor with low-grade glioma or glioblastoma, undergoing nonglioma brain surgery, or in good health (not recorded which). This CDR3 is CASSDLAGPRSGNTIYF. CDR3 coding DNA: TGTGCCAGCAGTGACCTTGCGGGGCCTCGCTCTGGAAACACCATATATTTT.